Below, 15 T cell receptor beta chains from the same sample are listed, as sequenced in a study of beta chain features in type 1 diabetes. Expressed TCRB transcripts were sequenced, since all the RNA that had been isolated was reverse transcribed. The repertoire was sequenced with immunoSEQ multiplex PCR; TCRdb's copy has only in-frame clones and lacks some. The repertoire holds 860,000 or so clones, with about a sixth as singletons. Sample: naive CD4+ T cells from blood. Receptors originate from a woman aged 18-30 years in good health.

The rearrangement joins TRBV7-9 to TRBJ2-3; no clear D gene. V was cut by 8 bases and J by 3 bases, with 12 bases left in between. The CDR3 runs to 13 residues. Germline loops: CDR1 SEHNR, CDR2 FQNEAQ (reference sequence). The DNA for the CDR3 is TGTGCCAGCTTAAAGTTGAGTACAGATACGCAGTATTTT. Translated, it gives CASLKLSTDTQYF.

This CDR3 is CAISTFRIRNEQFF. The CDR3 DNA follows: TGTGCCATCAGTACTTTCAGGATTCGGAATGAGCAGTTCTTC. The J gene is TRBJ2-1, the V gene TRBV10-3; D not resolved. V lost 5 bases and J 7 bases, leaving 15 bases between the germline ends. The CDR3 has 14 amino acids. Germline V CDR1 and CDR2: ENHRY, SYGVKD.

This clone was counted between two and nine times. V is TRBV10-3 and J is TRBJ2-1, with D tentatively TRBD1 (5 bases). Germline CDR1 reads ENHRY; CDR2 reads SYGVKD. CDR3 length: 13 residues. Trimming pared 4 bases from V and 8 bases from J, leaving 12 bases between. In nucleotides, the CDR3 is TGTGCCATCAGTGGGGGCAGTAGTCATGAGCAGTTCTTC. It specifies CAISGGSSHEQFF.

The CDR3 reads CASSQTATNTEAFF. The CDR3 region has the DNA TGTGCCAGCTCACAGACAGCTACGAACACTGAAGCTTTCTTT. V gene TRBV18 combines with J gene TRBJ1-1; a weak D match, TRBD1 (5 bases). V lost 4 bases and J lost 1, with 10 bases in between. Germline V CDR1 and CDR2: KGHSH, LQKENI. CDR3 length: 14 amino acids.

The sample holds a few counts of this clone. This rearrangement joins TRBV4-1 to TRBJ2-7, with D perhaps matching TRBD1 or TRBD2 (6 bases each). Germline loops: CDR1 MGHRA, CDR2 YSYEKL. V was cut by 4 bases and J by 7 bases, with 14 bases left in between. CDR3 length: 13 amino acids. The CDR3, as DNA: TGCGCCAGCAGCCCACAGGGTGCGGGGGAGCAGTACTTC. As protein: CASSPQGAGEQYF.

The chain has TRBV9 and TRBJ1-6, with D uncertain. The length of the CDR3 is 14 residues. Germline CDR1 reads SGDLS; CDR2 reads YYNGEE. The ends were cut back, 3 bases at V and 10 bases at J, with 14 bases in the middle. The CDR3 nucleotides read TGTGCCAGCAGCGCAGAGCCTCTCTGGTCACCCCTCCACTTT. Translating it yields CASSAEPLWSPLHF.

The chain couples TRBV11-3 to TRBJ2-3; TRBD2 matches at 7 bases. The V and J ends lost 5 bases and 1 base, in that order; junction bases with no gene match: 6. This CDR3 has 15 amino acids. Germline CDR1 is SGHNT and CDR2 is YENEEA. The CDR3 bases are TGTGCCAGCAGCGTAGGCGGGAGCGGCACAGATACGCAGTATTTT. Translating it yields CASSVGGSGTDTQYF.

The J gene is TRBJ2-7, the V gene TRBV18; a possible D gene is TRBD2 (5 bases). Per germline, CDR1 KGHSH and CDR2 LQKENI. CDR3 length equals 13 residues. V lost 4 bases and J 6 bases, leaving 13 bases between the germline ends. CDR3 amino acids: CASSLTGSGEQYF. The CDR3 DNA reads TGTGCCAGCTCACTTACGGGGTCGGGCGAGCAGTACTTC. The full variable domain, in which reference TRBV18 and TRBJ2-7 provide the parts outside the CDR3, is NAGVMQNPRHLVRRRGQEARLRCSPMKGHSHVYWYRQLPEEGLKFMVYLQKENIIDESGMPKERFSAEFPKEGPSILRIQQVVRGDSAAYFCASSLTGSGEQYFGPGTRLTVT.

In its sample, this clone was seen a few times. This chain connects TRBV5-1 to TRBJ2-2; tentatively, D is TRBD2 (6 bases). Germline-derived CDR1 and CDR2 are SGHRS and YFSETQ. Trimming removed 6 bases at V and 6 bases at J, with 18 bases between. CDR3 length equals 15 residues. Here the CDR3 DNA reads TGCGCCAGCAAACTCAGGGCTAGCGCCGCCGGGGAGCTGTTTTTT. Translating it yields CASKLRASAAGELFF.

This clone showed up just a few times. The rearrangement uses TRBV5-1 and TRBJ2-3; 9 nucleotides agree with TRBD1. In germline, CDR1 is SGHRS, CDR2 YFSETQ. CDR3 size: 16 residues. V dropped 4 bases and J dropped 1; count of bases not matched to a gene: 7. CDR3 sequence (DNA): TGCGCCAGCAGCAGCCGGACAGGGGAACGCACAGATACGCAGTATTTT. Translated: CASSSRTGERTDTQYF.

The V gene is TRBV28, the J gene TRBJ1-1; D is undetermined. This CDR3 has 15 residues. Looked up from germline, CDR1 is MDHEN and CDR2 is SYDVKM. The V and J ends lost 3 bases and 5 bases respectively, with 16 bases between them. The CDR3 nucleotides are TGTGCCAGCAGTTTTGAGGATAGACCTGGAACTGAAGCTTTCTTT. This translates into CASSFEDRPGTEAFF.

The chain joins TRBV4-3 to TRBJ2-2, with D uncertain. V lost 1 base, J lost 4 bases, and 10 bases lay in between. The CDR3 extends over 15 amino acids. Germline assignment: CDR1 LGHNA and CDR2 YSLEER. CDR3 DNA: TGCGCCAGCAGCCAAGCAGGCGTAAGCACCGGGGAGCTGTTTTTT. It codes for CASSQAGVSTGELFF.

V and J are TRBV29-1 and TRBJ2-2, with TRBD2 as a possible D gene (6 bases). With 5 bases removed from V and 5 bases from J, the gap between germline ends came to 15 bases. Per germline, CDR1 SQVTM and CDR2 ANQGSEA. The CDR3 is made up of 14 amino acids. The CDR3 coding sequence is TGCAGCGTTTCGCAGGTCGCGGGGACCGGGGAGCTGTTTTTT. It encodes CSVSQVAGTGELFF.

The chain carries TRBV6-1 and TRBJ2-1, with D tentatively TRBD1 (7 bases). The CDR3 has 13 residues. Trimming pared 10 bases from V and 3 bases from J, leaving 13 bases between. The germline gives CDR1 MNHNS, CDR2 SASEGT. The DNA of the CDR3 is TGTGCCATCCGACAGGGAGGCTACAATGAGCAGTTCTTC. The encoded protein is CAIRQGGYNEQFF.

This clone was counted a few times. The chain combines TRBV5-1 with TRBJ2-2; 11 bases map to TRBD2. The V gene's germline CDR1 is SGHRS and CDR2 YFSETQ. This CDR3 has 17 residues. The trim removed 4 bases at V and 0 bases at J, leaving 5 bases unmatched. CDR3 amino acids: CASSIGTSGANTGELFF. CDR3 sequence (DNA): TGCGCCAGCAGCATCGGGACTAGCGGAGCGAACACCGGGGAGCTGTTTTTT.